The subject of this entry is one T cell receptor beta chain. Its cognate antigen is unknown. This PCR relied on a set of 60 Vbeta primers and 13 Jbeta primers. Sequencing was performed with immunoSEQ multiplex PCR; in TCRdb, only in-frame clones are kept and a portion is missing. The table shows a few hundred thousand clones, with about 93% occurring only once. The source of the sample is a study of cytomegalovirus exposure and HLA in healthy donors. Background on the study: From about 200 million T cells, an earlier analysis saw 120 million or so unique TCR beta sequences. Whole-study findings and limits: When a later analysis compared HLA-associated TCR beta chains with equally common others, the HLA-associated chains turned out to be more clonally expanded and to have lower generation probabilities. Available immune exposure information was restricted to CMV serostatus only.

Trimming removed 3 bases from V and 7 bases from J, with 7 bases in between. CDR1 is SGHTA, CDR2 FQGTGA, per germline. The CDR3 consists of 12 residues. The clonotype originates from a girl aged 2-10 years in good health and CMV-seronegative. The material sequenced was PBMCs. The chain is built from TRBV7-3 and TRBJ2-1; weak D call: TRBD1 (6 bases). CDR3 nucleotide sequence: TGTGCCAGCAGCTTGCAGGGGAATGAGCAGTTCTTC. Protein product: CASSLQGNEQFF.